This record looks at one T cell receptor beta chain sequence and its context. Its antigen remains unidentified. The data are from a study of cytomegalovirus exposure and HLA in healthy donors. CDR1 is ENHRY, CDR2 SYGVKD, per germline. The CDR3 consists of 16 residues. Trimming removed 3 bases from V and 0 bases from J, with 14 bases in between. Study-wide results and limits: Both high specificity and high sensitivity reportedly marked the classifier's diagnosis of cytomegalovirus status. For most TCR beta V segments, an earlier analysis put the productive rate at about 90% or about 30% of the time.

Use of 60 Vbeta and 13 Jbeta primers characterized the PCR. TCRdb's copy holds only in-frame clones and misses some; the assay was immunoSEQ multiplex PCR. Counted here are 70,000 to 95,000 clones, 60% to 80% occurring once; the ten biggest clones make up 3.3%. The sequencing input was PBMCs. This clonotype was obtained from a man aged 45 to 65 in good health and CMV-seronegative. The chain combines TRBV10-3 with TRBJ1-2, with D possibly being TRBD1 (5 bases). CDR3 sequence reads: CAISDPGGTSNYGYTF. For the CDR3, the DNA is TGTGCCATCAGTGATCCCGGGGGGACCTCTAACTATGGCTACACCTTC.